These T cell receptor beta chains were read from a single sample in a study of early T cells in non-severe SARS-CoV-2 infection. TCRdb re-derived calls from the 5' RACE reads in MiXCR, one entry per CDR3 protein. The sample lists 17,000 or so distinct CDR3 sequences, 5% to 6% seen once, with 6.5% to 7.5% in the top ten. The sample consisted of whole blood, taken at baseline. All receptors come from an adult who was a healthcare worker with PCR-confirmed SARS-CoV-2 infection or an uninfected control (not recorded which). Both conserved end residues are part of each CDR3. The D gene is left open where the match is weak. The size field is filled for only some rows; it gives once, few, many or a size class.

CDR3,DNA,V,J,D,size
CASRYYMTGYNEQFF,TGTGCCAGCAGATACTATATGACAGGGTACAATGAGCAGTTCTTC,TRBV12-3/TRBV12-4,TRBJ2-1,TRBD1,NA
CASSITGNYGYTF,TGTGCCAGCAGCATTACAGGGAACTATGGCTACACCTTC,TRBV7-8,TRBJ1-2,NA,many
CSVDRGTEAFF,TGCAGCGTAGACAGGGGAACTGAAGCTTTCTTT,TRBV29-1,TRBJ1-1,TRBD1,many
CASSSYRGQPQHF,TGTGCCAGCAGCAGCTACAGGGGTCAGCCCCAGCATTTT,TRBV7-3,TRBJ1-5,TRBD1,medium-sized
CASSVEGILGAPQFF,TGTGCCAGCAGCGTAGAAGGTATTTTAGGGGCACCGCAGTTCTTC,TRBV9,TRBJ2-1,NA,many
CSAPAAATEAFF,TGCAGTGCCCCCGCGGCCGCCACTGAAGCTTTCTTT,TRBV20-1,TRBJ1-1,NA,many
CASRNLLGRLNTEAFF,TGTGCCAGCAGGAACCTTCTAGGACGGCTGAACACTGAAGCTTTCTTT,TRBV7-2,TRBJ1-1,NA,medium-sized
CASSESFGAVNTEAFF,TGCGCCAGCAGTGAGTCGTTCGGGGCGGTGAACACTGAAGCTTTCTTT,TRBV10-2,TRBJ1-1,NA,many
CASSNRRTSTDTQYF,TGTGCCAGCAGCAATCGCAGGACTAGCACAGATACGCAGTATTTT,TRBV7-6,TRBJ2-3,NA,many
CASSQDRENTIYF,TGCGCCAGCAGCCAAGATCGTGAAAACACCATATATTTT,TRBV4-3,TRBJ1-3,NA,large
CAWRSTGPDTQYF,TGTGCCTGGAGATCTACAGGACCAGATACGCAGTATTTT,TRBV30,TRBJ2-3,NA,NA
CASSQVEGSESPLHF,TGTGCCAGCAGCCAAGTCGAGGGGTCTGAGTCACCCCTCCACTTT,TRBV4-2,TRBJ1-6,NA,medium-sized
CASSYPPAGGPYETQYF,TGTGCCAGCAGTTACCCCCCAGCGGGGGGGCCGTATGAGACCCAGTACTTC,TRBV6-6,TRBJ2-5,TRBD2,many
CASSFYLNTEAFF,TGTGCCAGCAGTTTTTACCTGAACACTGAAGCTTTCTTT,TRBV27,TRBJ1-1,NA,many
CASSMSGGASYEQYF,TGTGCCAGCAGCATGTCAGGGGGCGCCTCCTACGAGCAGTACTTC,TRBV7-2,TRBJ2-7,TRBD1,medium-sized
CASSLVADREAFF,TGTGCCAGCAGCTTGGTTGCGGACAGGGAAGCTTTCTTT,TRBV5-5,TRBJ1-1,TRBD1,many
CSARAQVGETQYF,TGCAGTGCTAGAGCCCAGGTCGGGGAGACCCAGTACTTC,TRBV20-1,TRBJ2-5,NA,many
CASSYYLAGSDTQYF,TGTGCCAGCAGTTACTATCTAGCGGGGTCAGATACGCAGTATTTT,TRBV7-2,TRBJ2-3,TRBD2,NA
CASSYSRLADTQYF,TGTGCCAGCAGTTACTCGAGGCTTGCAGATACGCAGTATTTT,TRBV6-2/TRBV6-3,TRBJ2-3,NA,many